The 28 T cell receptor beta chains below come from one sample, sequenced in a study of blood T cell repertoires in COVID-19. Some clones are missing from TCRdb's copy, which holds only in-frame ones; the method was immunoSEQ multiplex PCR. The table has about 170,000 clones, about four fifths seen once. The sample consisted of peripheral blood. The receptors come from a woman aged 80 or over with COVID-19, enrolled during active disease.

Here the CDR3 reads CASSPGQGFPDNQPQHF. The CDR3 DNA follows: TGTGCCAGCTCACCGGGACAGGGGTTCCCCGACAATCAGCCCCAGCATTTT. The chain links TRBV18 to TRBJ1-5; the match to TRBD1 covers 10 bases. The germline V gene has CDR1 KGHSH and CDR2 LQKENI. This CDR3 has 17 amino acids. Trimming removed 3 bases from V and 3 bases from J; junction bases left unmatched: 8.

This chain connects TRBV5-1 to TRBJ2-1; 10 nucleotides agree with TRBD2. The CDR3 sequence is 16 residues long. The V gene end was trimmed by 6 bases and the J gene end by 1 base; junction bases not matched to a gene: 7. From germline, CDR1 is SGHRS and CDR2 YFSETQ. CDR3 sequence: CASTMISGRSYNEQFF. CDR3 coding DNA: TGCGCCAGCACCATGATTAGCGGGAGGTCCTACAATGAGCAGTTCTTC.

The rearrangement uses TRBV11-2 and TRBJ2-7, with 7 bases identical to TRBD1. V was clipped by 5 bases and J by 3 bases; unmatched bases: 10. The length of the CDR3 is 15 residues. Germline loops: CDR1 SGHAT, CDR2 FQNNGV. CDR3 loop: CASSVRSGTVYEQYF. CDR3 nucleotides: TGTGCCAGCAGCGTACGATCCGGGACAGTCTACGAGCAGTACTTC.

This clone was counted a few times. The rearrangement links TRBV11-2 to TRBJ1-5; no clear D. Germline-derived CDR1 and CDR2 are SGHAT and FQNNGV. This CDR3 comprises 14 residues. Trimming pared 5 bases from V and 5 bases from J, leaving 13 bases between. The CDR3 reads CASSLGGSYQPQHF. As DNA, the CDR3 is TGTGCCAGCAGCCTAGGAGGTTCGTATCAGCCCCAGCATTTT.

J is TRBJ2-3 and V is TRBV20-1, with TRBD2 matching 13 bases. This CDR3 is 17 amino acids long. CDR1 and CDR2 from the germline V gene are DFQATT and SNEGSKA (reference sequence). The trim removed 3 bases at V and 3 bases at J, leaving 9 bases unmatched. CDR3 coding DNA: TGCAGTGCTAGTGGTTGGGGGACTAGCGGGAAAACAGATACGCAGTATTTT. Amino acids: CSASGWGTSGKTDTQYF.

The rearrangement joins TRBV28 to TRBJ1-1; D ambiguous. There are 14 residues in the CDR3. V was trimmed by 6 bases and J by 1 base, leaving 12 bases between them. The V gene's germline CDR1 is MDHEN and CDR2 SYDVKM. The CDR3 nucleotides read TGTGCCAGCAGCCGACTCCCCGGGAACACTGAAGCTTTCTTT. Translation: CASSRLPGNTEAFF.

The V gene is TRBV7-2, the J gene TRBJ2-3; no definite D call. The V gene's germline CDR1 is SGHTA and CDR2 FQGNSA. The CDR3 is 13 amino acids. Trimming removed 8 bases from V and 4 bases from J, with 13 bases in between. The CDR3 DNA is TGTGCCAGCCAGCGTAGTCCTCCAGATACGCAGTATTTT. This gives the protein CASQRSPPDTQYF.

The rearrangement links TRBV29-1 to TRBJ1-1; 7 bases are a match to TRBD1. The CDR3 has 13 residues. Germline V gene sequence: CDR1 SQVTM, CDR2 ANQGSEA. Trimming at V came to 7 bases and at J to 5 bases, leaving 10 bases not matched to a gene. CDR3 nucleotides: TGCAGCGCCGCGACAGGGTGGGGGACTGAAGCTTTCTTT. Its protein is CSAATGWGTEAFF.

The chain couples TRBV6-5 to TRBJ2-7; D call uncertain. Looked up from germline, CDR1 is MNHEY and CDR2 is SVGAGI. This CDR3 contains 13 residues. Between the trimmed V and J ends, which lost 4 bases and 2 bases, there was a span of 9 bases. The CDR3 DNA reads TGTGCCAGCAGTTCCCAGGTCCCCTACGAGCAGTACTTC. Translating it yields CASSSQVPYEQYF.

This clone came up a few times. The chain recombines TRBV5-6 with TRBJ2-7; possibly TRBD2 for D (6 bases). CDR3 length equals 13 residues. Germline loops: CDR1 SGHDT, CDR2 YYEEEE. V shed 5 bases and J shed 2 bases, with 11 bases lying between them. CDR3 sequence (DNA): TGTGCCAGCAGGCACCGGGAGACCTACGAGCAGTACTTC. This encodes CASRHRETYEQYF.

The chain combines TRBV10-3 with TRBJ2-5; TRBD2 aligns across 11 bases. The CDR3 is made up of 15 amino acids. Germline V gene lookup returns CDR1 ENHRY and CDR2 SYGVKD. V shed 5 bases, J shed 5 bases, and the junction held 7 bases outside the gene matches. In DNA form, the CDR3 reads TGTGCCATCAGTCTAGCGGGAGGTGGCGGGGAGACCCAGTACTTC. Its translation is CAISLAGGGGETQYF.

The rearrangement uses TRBV9 and TRBJ1-2; possible D gene TRBD1, 5 bases. CDR3 length: 16 amino acids. The germline V and J ends were trimmed by 8 bases and 8 bases, with 28 bases remaining between them. The V gene's germline CDR1 is SGDLS and CDR2 YYNGEE. The CDR3 spells CASKTGLTSSAGGYTF. The CDR3, as DNA: TGTGCCAGTAAAACCGGGTTAACCTCCTCTGCAGGGGGCTACACCTTC.

The chain carries TRBV21-1 and TRBJ2-7; the table's D call of TRBD1 was not tested on the DNA. TRBV21-1 constitutes a pseudogene. The CDR3 is made up of 16 amino acids. The CDR3 DNA sequence: TGTGCCAGCACCAAGAGGCAGGGTGAGCCCCACTACGAGCAGTACTTC. It is translated as CASTKRQGEPHYEQYF.

The V call is TRBV6-2 or TRBV6-3, the J call TRBJ2-2; possible D gene TRBD2, 6 bases. Per the germline V gene, CDR1 is MNHEY and CDR2 is SVGEGT. V was trimmed by 5 bases and J by 10 bases, leaving 17 bases between them. This CDR3 has 14 residues. The CDR3 DNA reads TGTGCCAGCAGTGTCTCTAGAGGGACTGCGGAGCTGTTTTTT. This encodes CASSVSRGTAELFF.

V gene TRBV2 combines with J gene TRBJ2-7; weak D call: TRBD1 (6 bases). Germline CDR1 is SNHLY and CDR2 is FYNNEI. The CDR3 consists of 13 residues. V was cut by 6 bases and J by 1 base, with 10 bases left in between. This CDR3 reads CASREDSSYEQYF. The CDR3 DNA is TGTGCCAGCAGGGAGGACAGTTCCTACGAGCAGTACTTC.

This rearrangement joins TRBV6-5 to TRBJ1-5; D gene unclear. Germline assignment: CDR1 MNHEY and CDR2 SVGAGI. The V gene lost 7 bases and the J gene lost 5 bases, with 18 bases spanning the gap. CDR3 length: 15 amino acids. This CDR3 reads CASIGGRGLDQPQHF. For the CDR3, the DNA is TGTGCCAGCATCGGAGGAAGAGGGCTAGATCAGCCCCAGCATTTT.

This rearrangement joins TRBV7-2 to TRBJ1-2; possible D gene TRBD1, 6 bases. Germline V gene data show CDR1 as SGHTA and CDR2 as FQGNSA. CDR3 length: 14 residues. V lost 3 bases and J 2 bases, leaving 10 bases between the germline ends. Written as DNA, the CDR3 is TGTGCCAGCAGCTTGTACAGGGAGAACTATGGCTACACCTTC. Residues: CASSLYRENYGYTF.

This clone was observed a handful of times. The rearrangement joins TRBV10-3 to TRBJ2-3, with 11 bases identical to TRBD2. Germline CDR1 ENHRY, CDR2 SYGVKD. This CDR3 is 13 amino acids long. Trimming cost V 10 bases and J 4 bases; bases outside gene matches: 4. CDR3 region: CATLAGDPDTQYF. CDR3 coding DNA: TGTGCCACACTAGCGGGGGACCCAGATACGCAGTATTTT.

This clone appeared a few times. This chain joins TRBV29-1 and TRBJ1-3, with D possibly TRBD1 on 5 matching bases. The germline CDR1 and CDR2 sequences are SQVTM and ANQGSEA. With 5 bases removed from V and 1 base from J, the gap between germline ends came to 15 bases. CDR3 size: 15 residues. CDR3 coding DNA: TGCAGCGTTTCAGACAGCGTCTGGTCTGGAAACACCATATATTTT. Translated: CSVSDSVWSGNTIYF.

This clone has a handful of counts. This chain uses TRBV6-5 with TRBJ1-2, with 7 bases matching TRBD1. The CDR3 contains 13 residues. The trim removed 6 bases at V and 8 bases at J, leaving 9 bases unmatched. In germline, CDR1 is MNHEY, CDR2 SVGAGI. The CDR3, as DNA: TGTGCCAGCAGCCGAGACAGGGTGGACGGCTACACCTTC. It translates to CASSRDRVDGYTF.

This sequence joins TRBV14 and TRBJ2-1; 7 nucleotides align to TRBD2. CDR3 size: 15 residues. V lost 0 bases and J lost 3; bases outside the gene matches: 2. Germline CDR1 reads SGHDN; CDR2 reads FVKESK. The CDR3: CASSQDRTSYNEQFF. The DNA of the CDR3 is TGTGCCAGCAGCCAAGATCGGACTAGCTACAATGAGCAGTTCTTC.

Note on this clone: Other DNA sequences within the sample encode an identical CDR3. This chain connects TRBV5-1 to TRBJ2-1; a possible D gene is TRBD2 (5 bases). The CDR3 is made up of 13 amino acids. Trimming took 0 bases from V and 8 from J, leaving 9 bases between them. Germline assignment: CDR1 SGHRS and CDR2 YFSETQ. The CDR3 region has the DNA TGCGCCAGCAGCTTGGGTCTAGCAGATGAGCAGTTCTTC. It codes for CASSLGLADEQFF.

V gene TRBV2 combines with J gene TRBJ2-2; a weak D match, TRBD1 (5 bases). The CDR3 extends over 15 amino acids. With 7 bases removed from V and 5 bases from J, the gap between germline ends came to 17 bases. Per germline, CDR1 SNHLY and CDR2 FYNNEI. For the CDR3, the DNA is TGTGCCAGCACCGGACACTTCGTGGTGACCGGGGAGCTGTTTTTT. Translating gives CASTGHFVVTGELFF.

The chain links TRBV3-1 (or the pseudogene TRBV3-2) to TRBJ2-4; unclear D gene. The CDR3 sequence is 13 residues long. CDR1 and CDR2 from the germline V gene are LGHDT and YNNKEL (reference sequence). V lost 0 bases to trimming and J lost 8 bases, with 8 bases between them. The CDR3 loop reads CASSQEAVDIQYF. CDR3 sequence (DNA): TGTGCCAGCAGCCAAGAGGCAGTGGACATTCAGTACTTC.

The genes are TRBV5-4 and TRBJ1-6, with 7 bases matching TRBD1. The CDR3 sequence is 14 residues long. From germline, CDR1 is SGHNT and CDR2 YYREEE (reference sequence). J lost 7 bases, V lost 4 bases, and 5 bases had no gene match. This CDR3 is CASSRPGQNSPLHF. DNA of the CDR3: TGTGCCAGCAGCAGGCCGGGACAGAATTCACCCCTCCACTTT.

CDR3 nucleotides: TGTGCCAGTAGTATCATGGGCATCACAGATACGCAGTATTTT. Its protein is CASSIMGITDTQYF. The rearrangement links TRBV19 to TRBJ2-3; no firm D call. This CDR3 contains 14 residues. The V gene's germline CDR1 is LNHDA and CDR2 SQIVND (reference sequence). Trimming shortened V by 3 bases and J by 2 bases, and 9 bases separated the two germline ends.

The V and J genes are TRBV25-1 and TRBJ1-2; unclear D gene. This CDR3 is built from 14 residues. V was pared by 3 bases and J by 4 bases, with 12 bases between. The V gene's germline CDR1 is MGHDK and CDR2 SYGVNS. The CDR3 nucleotides read TGTGCCAGCAGTGAGTCGGGTCCTGCCTATGGCTACACCTTC. It yields the protein CASSESGPAYGYTF.

The chain uses TRBV27 and TRBJ1-2, with D possibly TRBD1 on 5 matching bases. Germline V gene sequence: CDR1 MNHEY, CDR2 SMNVEV (reference sequence). The CDR3 runs 11 residues. V was pared by 5 bases and J by 7 bases, with 8 bases between. CDR3 amino acids: CASSQGSGYTF. The CDR3, as DNA: TGTGCCAGCAGTCAGGGATCTGGCTACACCTTC.